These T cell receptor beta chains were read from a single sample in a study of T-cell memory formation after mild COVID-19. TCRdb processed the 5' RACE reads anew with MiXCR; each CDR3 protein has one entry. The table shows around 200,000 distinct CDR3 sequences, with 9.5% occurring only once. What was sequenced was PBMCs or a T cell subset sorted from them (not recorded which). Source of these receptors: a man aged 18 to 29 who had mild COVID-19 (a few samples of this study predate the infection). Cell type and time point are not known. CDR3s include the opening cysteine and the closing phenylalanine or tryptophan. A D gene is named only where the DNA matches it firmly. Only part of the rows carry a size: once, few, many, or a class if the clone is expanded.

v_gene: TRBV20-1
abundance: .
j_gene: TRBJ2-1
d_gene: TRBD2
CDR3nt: TGCAGTGCTAGTGTCTCTAGCGGATATGAGCAGTTCTTC
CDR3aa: CSASVSSGYEQFF

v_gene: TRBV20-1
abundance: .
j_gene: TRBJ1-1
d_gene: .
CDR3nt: TGCAGTGCCCCCAGTTTGACAGCCAGTACTGAAGCTTTCTTT
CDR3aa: CSAPSLTASTEAFF

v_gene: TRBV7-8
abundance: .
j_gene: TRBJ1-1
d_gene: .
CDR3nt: TGTGCCAGCAGCTACCCACCGTACACTGAAGCTTTCTTT
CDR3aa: CASSYPPYTEAFF

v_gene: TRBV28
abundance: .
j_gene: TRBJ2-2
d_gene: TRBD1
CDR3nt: TGTGCCAGCGGACAGGGAAGCACCGGGGAGCTGTTTTTT
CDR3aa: CASGQGSTGELFF

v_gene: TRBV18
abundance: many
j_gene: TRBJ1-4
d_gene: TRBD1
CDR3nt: TGTGCCAGCTCGCAGACAGGGCCTAATGAAAAACTGTTTTTT
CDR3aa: CASSQTGPNEKLFF

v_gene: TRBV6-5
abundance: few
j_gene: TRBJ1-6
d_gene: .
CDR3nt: TGTGCCAGCAGTTATGGACAGTTGTTCACCTATAATTCACCCCTCCACTTT
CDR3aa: CASSYGQLFTYNSPLHF

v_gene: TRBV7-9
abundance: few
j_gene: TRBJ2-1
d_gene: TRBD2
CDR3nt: TGTGCCAGCAGCCAACTAGCGGGGGTCCACAATGAGCAGTTCTTC
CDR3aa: CASSQLAGVHNEQFF

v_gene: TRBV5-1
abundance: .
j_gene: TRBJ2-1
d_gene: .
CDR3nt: TGCGCCAGCAGCTCCGGGGGGCCCTACAATGAGCAGTTCTTC
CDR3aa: CASSSGGPYNEQFF

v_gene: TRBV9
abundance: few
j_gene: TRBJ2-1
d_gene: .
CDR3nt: TGTGCCAGCAGCGTCTCCGGGGCGAGTCATGAGCAGTTCTTC
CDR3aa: CASSVSGASHEQFF

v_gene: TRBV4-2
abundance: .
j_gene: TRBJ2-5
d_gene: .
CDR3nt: TGTGCCAGCAGCCAAGAGCGACGGAGAGAGAGAGCGGCCCAGTACTTC
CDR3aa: CASSQERRRERAAQYF

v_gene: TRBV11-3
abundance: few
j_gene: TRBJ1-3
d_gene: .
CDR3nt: TGTGCCAGCAGCTTAGATGGCGGCTCGGGTTCTGGAAACACCATATATTTT
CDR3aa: CASSLDGGSGSGNTIYF

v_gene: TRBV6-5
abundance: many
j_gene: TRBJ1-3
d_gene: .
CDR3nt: TGTGCCAGCAGTCCAGAAGTTGGAAACACCATATATTTT
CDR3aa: CASSPEVGNTIYF

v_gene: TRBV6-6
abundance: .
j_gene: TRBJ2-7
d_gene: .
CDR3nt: TGTGCCAGCAGTTACGGGCCCCCTACCTACGAGCAGTACTTC
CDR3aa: CASSYGPPTYEQYF

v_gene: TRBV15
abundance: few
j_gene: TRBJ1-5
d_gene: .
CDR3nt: TGTGCCACCAGCAGATCCGGATTTTATCAGCCCCAGCATTTT
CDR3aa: CATSRSGFYQPQHF

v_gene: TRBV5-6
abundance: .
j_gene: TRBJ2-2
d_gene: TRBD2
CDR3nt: TGTGCCAGCAGCCTTGAGCGGGGCTGGGGCGGGGAGCTGTTTTTT
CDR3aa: CASSLERGWGGELFF

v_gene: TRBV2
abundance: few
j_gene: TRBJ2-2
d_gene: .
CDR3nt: TGTGCCAGCAGTCTAGGCCTAGGGACCGGGGAGCTGTTTTTT
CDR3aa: CASSLGLGTGELFF

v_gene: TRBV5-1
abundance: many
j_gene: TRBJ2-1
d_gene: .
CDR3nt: TGCGCCAGCAGCTTGGGTCCAGGGTTGAATGAGCAGTTCTTC
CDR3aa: CASSLGPGLNEQFF

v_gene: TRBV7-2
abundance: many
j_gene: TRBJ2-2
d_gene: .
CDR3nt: TGTGCCAGCAGCTTATTTTTAGGCTCCTACACCGGGGAGCTGTTTTTT
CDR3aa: CASSLFLGSYTGELFF

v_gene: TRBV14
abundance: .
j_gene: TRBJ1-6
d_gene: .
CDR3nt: TGTGCCAGCAGCCGCAGGGTCATCTCACCCCTCCACTTT
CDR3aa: CASSRRVISPLHF

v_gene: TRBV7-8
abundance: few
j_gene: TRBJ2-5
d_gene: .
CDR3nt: TGTGCCAGCAGCTGGCGGGAAATCCAAGAGACCCAGTACTTC
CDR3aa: CASSWREIQETQYF

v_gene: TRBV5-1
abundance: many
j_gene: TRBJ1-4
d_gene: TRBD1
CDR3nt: TGCGCCAGCAGCTTGAAGGGGGCTGATGAAAAACTGTTTTTT
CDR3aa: CASSLKGADEKLFF

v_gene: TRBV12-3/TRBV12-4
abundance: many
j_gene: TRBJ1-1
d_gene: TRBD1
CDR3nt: TGTGCCAGCAGTTCTTGGACAGGGGGCGAAGAAGCTTTCTTT
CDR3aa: CASSSWTGGEEAFF

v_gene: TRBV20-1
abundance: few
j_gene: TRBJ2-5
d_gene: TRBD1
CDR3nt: TGCAGTGCTCCTCCAGGGGGCGCTTGGGAGACCCAGTACTTC
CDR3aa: CSAPPGGAWETQYF

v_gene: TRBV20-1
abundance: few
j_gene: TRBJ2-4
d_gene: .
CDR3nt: TGCAGTGCTAGGAAGAGAGGGGAACTAGCCAAAAACATTCAGTACTTC
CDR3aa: CSARKRGELAKNIQYF

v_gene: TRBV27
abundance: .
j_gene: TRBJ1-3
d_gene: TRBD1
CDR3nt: TGTGCCAGCAGTTCGTCGACAGGGGTCGGTGGAAACACCATATATTTT
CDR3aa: CASSSSTGVGGNTIYF

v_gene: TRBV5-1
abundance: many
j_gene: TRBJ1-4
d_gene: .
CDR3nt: TGCGCCAGCAGCTTGGAAGGGCCCGGGGAAAAACTGTTTTTT
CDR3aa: CASSLEGPGEKLFF

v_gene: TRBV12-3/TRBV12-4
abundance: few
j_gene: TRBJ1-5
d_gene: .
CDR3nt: TGTGCCAGCAGTTTTGCAGGGGAAGGTCAGCCCCAGCATTTT
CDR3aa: CASSFAGEGQPQHF

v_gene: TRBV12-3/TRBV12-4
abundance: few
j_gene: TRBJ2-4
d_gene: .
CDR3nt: TGTGCCAGCAGTTTAGCGTCGGGGGACATTCAGTACTTC
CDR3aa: CASSLASGDIQYF

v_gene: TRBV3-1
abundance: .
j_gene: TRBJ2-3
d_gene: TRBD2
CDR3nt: TGTGCCAGCAGCCAAACTAGCGGGGGGTCCTACACAGATACGCAGTATTTT
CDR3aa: CASSQTSGGSYTDTQYF

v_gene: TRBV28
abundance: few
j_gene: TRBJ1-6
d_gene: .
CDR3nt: TGTGCCAGCAGTCGCGGATTCTCCTATAATTCACCCCTCCACTTT
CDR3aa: CASSRGFSYNSPLHF

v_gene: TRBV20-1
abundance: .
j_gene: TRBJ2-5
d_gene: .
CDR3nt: TGCAGTGCTAGGGCGGCCGGTGGGGTAGGAGAGACCCAGTACTTC
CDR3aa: CSARAAGGVGETQYF

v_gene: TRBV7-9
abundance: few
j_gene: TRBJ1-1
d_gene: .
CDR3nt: TGTGCCAGCAGCTTAACCGGGGTCACTGAAGCTTTCTTT
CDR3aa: CASSLTGVTEAFF

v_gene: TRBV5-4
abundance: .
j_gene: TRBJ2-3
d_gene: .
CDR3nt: TGTGCCAGCAGTGACTCCAGGGGTCCAGATACGCAGTATTTT
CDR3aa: CASSDSRGPDTQYF

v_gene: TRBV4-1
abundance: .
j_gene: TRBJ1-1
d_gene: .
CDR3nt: TGCGCCAGCAGCCCCGGTTGGGGAGACACTGAAGCTTTCTTT
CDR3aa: CASSPGWGDTEAFF

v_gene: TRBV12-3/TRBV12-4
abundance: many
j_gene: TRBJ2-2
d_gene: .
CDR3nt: TGTGCCAGCGCGGCGAACACCGGGGAGCTGTTTTTT
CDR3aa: CASAANTGELFF

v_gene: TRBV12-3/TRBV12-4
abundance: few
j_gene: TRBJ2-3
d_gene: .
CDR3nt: TGTGCCAGCAGTTTACAGGGGACTAGCACAGATACGCAGTATTTT
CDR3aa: CASSLQGTSTDTQYF

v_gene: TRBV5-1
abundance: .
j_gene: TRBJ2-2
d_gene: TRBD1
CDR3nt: TGCGCCAGCAGCCCCGGGACAGTGAACACCGGGGAGCTGTTTTTT
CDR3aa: CASSPGTVNTGELFF

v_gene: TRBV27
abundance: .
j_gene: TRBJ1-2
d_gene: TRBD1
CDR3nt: TGTGCCAGCAGTTCTGGACAGGCTTACTCCTATGGCTACACCTTC
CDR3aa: CASSSGQAYSYGYTF

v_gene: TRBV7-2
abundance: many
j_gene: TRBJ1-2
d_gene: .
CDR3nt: TGTGCCAGCAGCCCCCGGCGTGACGCGGGCTACACCTTC
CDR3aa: CASSPRRDAGYTF

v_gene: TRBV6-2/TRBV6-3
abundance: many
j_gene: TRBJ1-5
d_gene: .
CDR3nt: TGTGCCAGCAGTTACCCGCCTCGGGAGGGAGGGAATCAGCCCCAGCATTTT
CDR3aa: CASSYPPREGGNQPQHF